The TCR beta chain under discussion was sequenced for a study of blood T cell repertoires in COVID-19. Study overall: Both acute and convalescent COVID-19 samples were obtained from the United States, Italy and Spain. Sources were T cells, B-cell-depleted T cells, or PBMCs; the material itself was cDNA or gDNA.

A Seattle source enrolled patients during active infection and followed them longitudinally. Authors' methods: Cell counts per sample came from amplifying reference gene primers. Here immunoSEQ multiplex PCR was the method, and the copy in TCRdb shows in-frame clones only, minus some. The V and J calls and clone size are taken from that table; D and trimming were inferred from the DNA. The repertoire holds approximately 190,000 clones, with around 76% as singletons. Source material: peripheral blood. This receptor was identified in an older woman with COVID-19, enrolled during active disease.

The CDR3, as DNA: TGTGCCAGCAGCCCCGGGGAGGGCCACACCGGGGAGCTGTTTTTT. This encodes CASSPGEGHTGELFF. This chain links TRBV6-2 or TRBV6-3 with TRBJ2-2; 7 nucleotides align to TRBD2. Germline V lookup: CDR1 MNHEY, CDR2 SVGEGT. Trimming took 6 bases from V and 3 from J; bases not matched to a gene: 7. The CDR3 is 15 residues long.